This T cell receptor (beta chain) was sequenced in a study of blood T cells in healthy people across ages. Study-level results: Changes seen in expanded clonotypes were possibly confounded by donor CMV status left unknown.

This clonotype was detected only a few times. The antigen is not known. Together with a sample-barcoded 5' primer, a J-beta primer mix was included in a second PCR lasting about 7 to 11 cycles. The authors tagged each cDNA molecule using a template-switch adaptor with 12 random nucleotides. In TCRdb, the 5' RACE reads were re-called with MiXCR into one record per CDR3 protein. The sample shows about 1.7 million distinct CDR3 sequences, 28% of them seen only once. A minimum of 7 million PBMCs was isolated per sample. The CDR3 length is 13 residues. Trimming cost V 0 bases and J 5 bases, with 7 bases left between them. In germline, CDR1 is MNHEY, CDR2 SVGEGT.

The gene calls are TRBV6-2 or TRBV6-3 and TRBJ2-5, with no clear D. Material: blood. The source is a woman in her 30s in good health. The CDR3 nucleotides read TGTGCCAGCAGTTACTCGATAATGGAGACCCAGTACTTC. Protein sequence: CASSYSIMETQYF.